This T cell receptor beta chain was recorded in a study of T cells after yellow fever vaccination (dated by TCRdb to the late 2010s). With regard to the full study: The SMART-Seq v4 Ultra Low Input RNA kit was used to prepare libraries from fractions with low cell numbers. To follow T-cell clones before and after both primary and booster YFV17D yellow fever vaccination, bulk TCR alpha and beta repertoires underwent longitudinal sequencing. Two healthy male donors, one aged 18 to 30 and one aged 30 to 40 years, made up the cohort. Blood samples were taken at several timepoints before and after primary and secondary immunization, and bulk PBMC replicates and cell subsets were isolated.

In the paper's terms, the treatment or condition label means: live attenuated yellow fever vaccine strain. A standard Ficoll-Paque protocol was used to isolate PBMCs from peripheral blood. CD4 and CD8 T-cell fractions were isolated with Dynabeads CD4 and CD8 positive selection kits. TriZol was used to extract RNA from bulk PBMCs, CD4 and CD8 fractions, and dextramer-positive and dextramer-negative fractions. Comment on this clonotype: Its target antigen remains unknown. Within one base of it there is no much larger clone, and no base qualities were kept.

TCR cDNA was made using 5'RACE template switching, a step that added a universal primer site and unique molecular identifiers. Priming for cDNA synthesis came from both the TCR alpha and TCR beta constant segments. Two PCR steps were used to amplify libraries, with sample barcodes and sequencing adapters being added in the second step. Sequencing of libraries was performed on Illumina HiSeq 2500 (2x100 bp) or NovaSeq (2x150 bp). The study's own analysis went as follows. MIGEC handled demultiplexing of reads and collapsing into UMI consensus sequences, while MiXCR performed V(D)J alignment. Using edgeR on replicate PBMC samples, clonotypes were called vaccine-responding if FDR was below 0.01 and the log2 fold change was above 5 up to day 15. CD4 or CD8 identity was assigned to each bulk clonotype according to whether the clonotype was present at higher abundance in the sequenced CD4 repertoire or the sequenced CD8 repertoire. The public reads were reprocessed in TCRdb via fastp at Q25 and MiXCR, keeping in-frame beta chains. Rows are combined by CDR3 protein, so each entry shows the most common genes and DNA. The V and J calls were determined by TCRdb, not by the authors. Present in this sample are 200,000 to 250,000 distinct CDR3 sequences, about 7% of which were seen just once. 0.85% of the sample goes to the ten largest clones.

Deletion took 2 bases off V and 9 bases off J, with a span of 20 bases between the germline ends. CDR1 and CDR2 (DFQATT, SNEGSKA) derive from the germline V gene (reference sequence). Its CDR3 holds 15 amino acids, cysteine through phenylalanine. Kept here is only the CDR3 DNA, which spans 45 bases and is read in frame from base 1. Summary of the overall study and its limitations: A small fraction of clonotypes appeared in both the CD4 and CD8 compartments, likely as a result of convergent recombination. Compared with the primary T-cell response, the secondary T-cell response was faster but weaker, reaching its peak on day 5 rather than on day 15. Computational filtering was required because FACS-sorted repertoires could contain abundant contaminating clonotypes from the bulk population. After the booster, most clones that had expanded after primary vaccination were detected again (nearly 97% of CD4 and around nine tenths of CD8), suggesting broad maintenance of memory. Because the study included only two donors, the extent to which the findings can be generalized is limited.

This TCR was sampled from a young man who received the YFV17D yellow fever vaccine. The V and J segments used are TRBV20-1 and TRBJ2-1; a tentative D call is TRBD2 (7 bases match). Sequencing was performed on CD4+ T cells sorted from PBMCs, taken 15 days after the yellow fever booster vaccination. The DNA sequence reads TGCAGTGCTAGAACGGCGGGGGCCTTACGGGGTGAGCAGTTCTTC. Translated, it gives CSARTAGALRGEQFF.